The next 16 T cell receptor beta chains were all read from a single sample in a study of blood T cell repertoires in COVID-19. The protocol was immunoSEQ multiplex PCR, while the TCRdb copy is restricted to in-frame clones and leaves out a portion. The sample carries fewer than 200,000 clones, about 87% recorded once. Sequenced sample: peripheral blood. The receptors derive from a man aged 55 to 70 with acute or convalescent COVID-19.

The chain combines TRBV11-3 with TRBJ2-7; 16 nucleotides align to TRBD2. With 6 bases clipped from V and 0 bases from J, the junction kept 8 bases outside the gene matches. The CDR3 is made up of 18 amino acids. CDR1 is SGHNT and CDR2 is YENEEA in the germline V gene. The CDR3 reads CASRGPGLAGGNSYEQYF. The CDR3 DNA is TGTGCCAGCAGGGGACCGGGACTAGCGGGAGGGAACTCCTACGAGCAGTACTTC.

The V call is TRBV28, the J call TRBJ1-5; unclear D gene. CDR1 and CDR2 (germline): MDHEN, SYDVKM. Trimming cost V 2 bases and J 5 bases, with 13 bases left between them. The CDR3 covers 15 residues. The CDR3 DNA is TGTGCCAGCAGTTTACCTTCCGGGGAACATCAGCCCCAGCATTTT. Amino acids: CASSLPSGEHQPQHF.

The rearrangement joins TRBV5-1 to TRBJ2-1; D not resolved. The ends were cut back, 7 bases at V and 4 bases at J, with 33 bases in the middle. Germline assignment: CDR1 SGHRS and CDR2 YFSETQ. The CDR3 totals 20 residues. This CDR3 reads CASESLKERRPKRLYNEQFF. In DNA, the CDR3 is TGCGCCAGCGAATCACTAAAGGAGCGACGCCCGAAAAGACTTTACAATGAGCAGTTCTTC. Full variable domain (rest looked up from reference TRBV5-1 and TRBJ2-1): KAGVTQTPRYLIKTRGQQVTLSCSPISGHRSVSWYQQTPGQGLQFLFEYFSETQRNKGNFPGRFSGRQFSNSRSEMNVSTLELGDSALYLCASESLKERRPKRLYNEQFFGPGTRLTVL.

The CDR3 nucleotides are TGTGCCAGCAGTTTACCGGGTAACACTGAAGCTTTCTTT. Translating it yields CASSLPGNTEAFF. V gene TRBV27 combines with J gene TRBJ1-1; D ambiguous. From germline, CDR1 is MNHEY and CDR2 SMNVEV (reference sequence). V was pared by 2 bases and J by 2 bases, with 6 bases between. This CDR3 has 13 residues.

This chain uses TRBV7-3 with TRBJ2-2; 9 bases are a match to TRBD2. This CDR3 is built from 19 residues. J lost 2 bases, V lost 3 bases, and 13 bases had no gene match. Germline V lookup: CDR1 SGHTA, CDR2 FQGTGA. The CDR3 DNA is TGTGCCAGCAGCTTCAGACTAGCGGAGTTCGGGGGAAACACCGGGGAGCTGTTTTTT. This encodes CASSFRLAEFGGNTGELFF.

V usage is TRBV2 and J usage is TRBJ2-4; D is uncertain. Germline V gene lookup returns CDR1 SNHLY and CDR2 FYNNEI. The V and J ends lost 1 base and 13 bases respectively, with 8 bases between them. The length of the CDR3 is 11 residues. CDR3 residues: CASSEDRVQYF. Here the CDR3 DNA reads TGTGCCAGCAGTGAAGACCGCGTACAGTACTTC. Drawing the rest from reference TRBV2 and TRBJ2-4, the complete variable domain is EPEVTQTPSHQVTQMGQEVILRCVPISNHLYFYWYRQILGQKVEFLVSFYNNEISEKSEIFDDQFSVERPDGSNFTLKIRSTKLEDSAMYFCASSEDRVQYFGAGTRLSVL.

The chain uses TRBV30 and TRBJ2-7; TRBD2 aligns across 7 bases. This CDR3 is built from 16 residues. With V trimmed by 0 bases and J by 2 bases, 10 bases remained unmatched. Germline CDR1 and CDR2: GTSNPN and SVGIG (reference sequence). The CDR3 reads CAWSVRGTGGTYEQYV. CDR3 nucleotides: TGTGCCTGGAGTGTACGGGGGACCGGGGGGACCTACGAGCAGTACGTC.

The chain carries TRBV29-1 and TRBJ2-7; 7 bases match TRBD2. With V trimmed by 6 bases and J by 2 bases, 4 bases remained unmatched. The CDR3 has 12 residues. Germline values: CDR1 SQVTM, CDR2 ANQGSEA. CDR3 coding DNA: TGCAGCGTAAGAGCGGGACCCTACGAGCAGTACTTC. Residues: CSVRAGPYEQYF.

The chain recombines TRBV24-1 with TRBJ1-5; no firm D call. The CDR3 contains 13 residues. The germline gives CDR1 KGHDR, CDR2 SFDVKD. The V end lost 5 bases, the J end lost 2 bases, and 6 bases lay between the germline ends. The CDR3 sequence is CATSGSGNQPQHF. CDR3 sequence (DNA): TGTGCCACCAGTGGTAGTGGCAATCAGCCCCAGCATTTT.

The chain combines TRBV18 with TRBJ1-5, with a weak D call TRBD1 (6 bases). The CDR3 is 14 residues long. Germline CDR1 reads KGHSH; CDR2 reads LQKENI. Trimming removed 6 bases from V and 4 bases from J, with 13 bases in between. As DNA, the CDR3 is TGTGCCAGCTCGGAACGGACAGAAAATCAGCCCCAGCATTTT. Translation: CASSERTENQPQHF.

CDR3 sequence: CAWGQTGDEQFF. DNA of the CDR3: TGTGCCTGGGGCCAAACAGGGGATGAGCAGTTCTTC. The chain carries TRBV30 and TRBJ2-1, with 7 bases lining up with TRBD1. Trimming at V came to 5 bases and at J to 8 bases, leaving 6 bases not matched to a gene. There are 12 residues in the CDR3. Germline CDR1 and CDR2: GTSNPN and SVGIG (reference sequence).

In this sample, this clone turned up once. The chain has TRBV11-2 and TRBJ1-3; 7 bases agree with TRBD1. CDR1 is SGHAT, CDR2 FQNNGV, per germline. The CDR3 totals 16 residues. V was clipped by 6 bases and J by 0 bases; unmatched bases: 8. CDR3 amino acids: CASRASGTVSGNTIYF. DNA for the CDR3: TGTGCCAGCAGGGCGTCGGGGACAGTCTCTGGAAACACCATATATTTT. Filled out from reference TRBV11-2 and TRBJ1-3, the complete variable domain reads EAGVAQSPRYKIIEKRQSVAFWCNPISGHATLYWYQQILGQGPKLLIQFQNNGVVDDSQLPKDRFSAERLKGVDSTLKIQPAKLEDSAVYLCASRASGTVSGNTIYFGEGSWLTVV.

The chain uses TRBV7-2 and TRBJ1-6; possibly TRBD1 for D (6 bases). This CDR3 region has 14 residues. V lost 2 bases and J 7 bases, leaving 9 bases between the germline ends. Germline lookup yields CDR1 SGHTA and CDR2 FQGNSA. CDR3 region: CASSLSQGNSPLHF. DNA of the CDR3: TGTGCCAGCAGCTTAAGTCAGGGGAATTCACCCCTCCACTTT. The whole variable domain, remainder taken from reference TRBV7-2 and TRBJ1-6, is GAGVSQSPSNKVTEKGKDVELRCDPISGHTALYWYRQSLGQGLEFLIYFQGNSAPDKSGLPSDRFSAERTGGSVSTLTIQRTQQEDSAVYLCASSLSQGNSPLHFGNGTRLTVT.

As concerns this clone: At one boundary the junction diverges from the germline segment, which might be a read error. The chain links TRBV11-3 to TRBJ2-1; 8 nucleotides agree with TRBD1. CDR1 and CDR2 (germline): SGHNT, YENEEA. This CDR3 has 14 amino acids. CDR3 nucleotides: TGTGCCAGCAGCTTGGGCGGACAGGGTAATGTGCAGTTCTTC. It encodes CASSLGGQGNVQFF.

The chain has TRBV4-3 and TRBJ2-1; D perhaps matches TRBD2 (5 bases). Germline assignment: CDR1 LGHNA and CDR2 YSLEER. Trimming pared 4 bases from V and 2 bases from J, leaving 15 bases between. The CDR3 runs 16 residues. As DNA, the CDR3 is TGCGCCAGCAGCCCCCAGAGGACTCCCACCTACAATGAGCAGTTCTTC. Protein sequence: CASSPQRTPTYNEQFF.

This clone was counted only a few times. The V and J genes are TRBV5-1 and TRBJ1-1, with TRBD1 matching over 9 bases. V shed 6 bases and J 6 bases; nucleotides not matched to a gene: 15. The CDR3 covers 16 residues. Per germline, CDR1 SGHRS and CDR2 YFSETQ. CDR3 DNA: TGCGCCAGCACCCCCAGGACAGGGGACGGGGAGCCTGAAGCTTTCTTT. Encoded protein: CASTPRTGDGEPEAFF.